The rows below give T cell receptor beta chains drawn from one sample of a study of shared clonotypes between healthy human individuals. Produced via immunoSEQ multiplex PCR; TCRdb's table is partial and in-frame only. The table has about 1.1 million clones, 70% to 85% seen once. The sample comprised memory CD4+ T cells from PBMCs. These receptor sequences come from a man aged 18 to 30 in good health. Some clones in this sample may be carry-over from other donors' samples. CDR3s include the opening cysteine and the closing phenylalanine or tryptophan. The order of the fields is clone size, CDR3 length, V gene, J gene, D gene, CDR3 DNA, CDR3 protein. The D gene is left open where the match is weak. Size values are once, few and many counts, or a class for expanded clones, and some rows have none.

>few|14|TRBV2|TRBJ2-3|NA
TGTGCCAGCAGTGGAGGGCTAAGTGGTGATACGCAGTATTTT
CASSGGLSGDTQYF
>NA|11|TRBV6-1|TRBJ1-2|TRBD1
TGTGCCAGCAGGACGGGACAGTTCTACACCTTC
CASRTGQFYTF
>NA|13|TRBV5-4|TRBJ2-2|NA
TGTGCCAGCAGCCCCCCTGGGGGCGGGGAGCTGTTTTTT
CASSPPGGGELFF
>NA|14|TRBV7-9|TRBJ1-3|TRBD1
TGTGCCAGCAGTTACGACAGGGACGGAAACACCATATATTTT
CASSYDRDGNTIYF
>NA|16|TRBV7-9|TRBJ2-3|TRBD1
TGTGCCAGCAGCCCCCGGTTGAGGGGGCGCCCAGATACGCAGTATTTT
CASSPRLRGRPDTQYF
>NA|12|TRBV5-4|TRBJ2-1|NA
TGTGCCAGCAGCTTGTCTTACAATGAGCAGTTCTTC
CASSLSYNEQFF
>many|17|TRBV4-1|TRBJ2-7|TRBD2
TGCGCCAGCAGCCACGCTAGCGGGAGAGGGGCTCGGGACGAGCAGTACTTC
CASSHASGRGARDEQYF
>NA|15|TRBV4-2|TRBJ2-1|NA
TGTGCCAGCGGAGAGATAGGAAGCGGAGACAATGAGCAGTTCTTC
CASGEIGSGDNEQFF
>NA|12|TRBV5-6|TRBJ1-1|TRBD1
TGTGCCAGCAGCCCCGACAGGGGTGAAGCTTTCTTT
CASSPDRGEAFF
>NA|16|TRBV5-1|TRBJ1-1|TRBD1
TGCGCCAGCAGCACTCTCCCGACAGGGATGAGCACTGAAGCTTTCTTT
CASSTLPTGMSTEAFF
>NA|14|TRBV25-1|TRBJ2-2|NA
TGTGCCAGCAGTGAATACTTGGATCTCGGGGAGCTGTTTTTT
CASSEYLDLGELFF
>NA|14|TRBV15|TRBJ1-2|TRBD1
TGTGCCACCAGCAGGGGGGGACAGGGGTATGGCTACACCTTC
CATSRGGQGYGYTF
>NA|19|TRBV7-2|TRBJ1-2|TRBD1
TGTGCCAGCAGACTGTTTAGGCTAGGTTCGGGACAGAGTAACTATGGCTACACCTTC
CASRLFRLGSGQSNYGYTF
>NA|16|TRBV10-3|TRBJ1-1|NA
TGTGCCATCAGTGAGTCTAGGTCTCCTTTGAACACTGAAGCTTTCTTT
CAISESRSPLNTEAFF
>NA|15|TRBV9|TRBJ2-7|TRBD1
TGTGCCAGCAGCGTAGGGGACAGAGAAGTTTACGAGCAGTACTTC
CASSVGDREVYEQYF
>NA|14|TRBV5-5|TRBJ1-5|NA
TGTGCCAGCAGCTTGGGGATTAGCAATCAGCCCCAGCATTTT
CASSLGISNQPQHF
>once|13|TRBV28|TRBJ2-1|NA
TGTGCCAGCAGCCGACTCCCCCTCGCGGAGCAGTTCTTC
CASSRLPLAEQFF
>NA|17|TRBV11-3|TRBJ2-2|TRBD2
TGTGCCAGCAGATCTATTAGCGGGCAGGGGAACACCGGGGAGCTGTTTTTT
CASRSISGQGNTGELFF
>NA|13|TRBV5-4|TRBJ2-7|NA
TGTGCCAGCAGCCGCGCCTCGACCTACGAGCAGTACTTC
CASSRASTYEQYF
>NA|17|TRBV19|TRBJ2-3|NA
TGTGCCAGTAGTAGAAATTTGGACAGATACTCGACAGATACGCAGTATTTT
CASSRNLDRYSTDTQYF
>NA|16|TRBV5-1|TRBJ2-6|NA
TGCGCCAGCAGCTTGGCTGGGGGAGCCGGGGCCAACGTCCTGACTTTC
CASSLAGGAGANVLTF
>NA|14|TRBV5-4|TRBJ2-2|NA
TGTGCCAGCAGCTTGGTTACTTCTCCCGGGGAGCTGTTTTTT
CASSLVTSPGELFF
>NA|15|TRBV27|TRBJ2-3|NA
TGTGCCAGCAGTTTACCGGGGAAACGCTCCGATACGCAGTATTTT
CASSLPGKRSDTQYF
>NA|15|TRBV28|TRBJ1-2|TRBD1
TGTGCCAGCAGTCCTGACAGGGCGCGAAACTATGGCTACACCTTC
CASSPDRARNYGYTF
>NA|11|TRBV28|TRBJ1-2|NA
TGTGCCAGCAGTCCCCTCGGAGGCTACACCTTC
CASSPLGGYTF
>NA|10|TRBV29-1|TRBJ2-3|NA
TGCAGCGTTGGAGGAGATACGCAGTATTTT
CSVGGDTQYF
>NA|14|TRBV9|TRBJ2-1|NA
TGTGCCAGCAGCGTAGACCCGGGGGACAATGAGCAGTTCTTC
CASSVDPGDNEQFF
>NA|12|TRBV28|TRBJ2-1|NA
TGTGCCAGCTTAACGGGATACAATGAGCAGTTCTTC
CASLTGYNEQFF
>many|13|TRBV30|TRBJ1-1|NA
TGTGCCTGGAGTATAGACAGTGGGACTGAAGCTTTCTTT
CAWSIDSGTEAFF
>NA|15|TRBV30|TRBJ2-7|TRBD2
TGTGCCGTGAACCCGCCCCTAGCGGGCCTATACGAGCAGTACTTC
CAVNPPLAGLYEQYF
>NA|15|TRBV5-1|TRBJ2-1|TRBD2
TGCGCCAGCAGCTTGGGTGCTAGCGGTTACAATGAGCAGTTCTTC
CASSLGASGYNEQFF
>NA|16|TRBV4-1|TRBJ2-3|TRBD2
TGCGCCAGCAGCCAAAGCTTAGCGGGAGCCTCAGATACGCAGTATTTT
CASSQSLAGASDTQYF
>NA|15|TRBV27|TRBJ2-7|TRBD1
TGTGCCAGCAGTTTATTTCCGGGACAGGGGAGCGAGCAGTACTTC
CASSLFPGQGSEQYF
>NA|16|TRBV4-1|TRBJ2-1|NA
TGCGCCAGCAGCCAAGAAAGGCAGGCGTATTACAATGAGCAGTTCTTC
CASSQERQAYYNEQFF
>NA|12|TRBV28|TRBJ2-1|NA
TGTGCCAGCAGAGGGGACCACAATGAGCAGTTCTTC
CASRGDHNEQFF
>NA|16|TRBV28|TRBJ1-2|TRBD1
TGTGCCAGCAGAAAGGACAGGGCAGGAGCTAACTATGGCTACACCTTC
CASRKDRAGANYGYTF
>many|16|TRBV6-5|TRBJ2-5|TRBD2
TGTGCCAGCAGTTACTCTATAACTAGCGGCCAAGAGACCCAGTACTTC
CASSYSITSGQETQYF